The TCR beta chain under discussion was sequenced for a study of blood T cells in healthy people across ages. Overall study results and limits: The fall in TCR beta diversity per million T cells was roughly linear with age.

V was clipped by 0 bases and J by 2 bases; unmatched bases: 4. The CDR3 is made up of 16 amino acids. Germline lookup yields CDR1 ENHRY and CDR2 SYGVKD. This clonotype was picked up a small number of times. No antigen is known for it. There were at least 5.5 micrograms of total RNA extracted from every sample. Sample-barcoded 5' priming and a J-beta primer mix drove a second PCR of roughly 6 to 12 cycles. Using its own MiXCR run on the 5' RACE reads, TCRdb lists one record per CDR3 protein. The sample records 1.6 million or so distinct CDR3 sequences, 34% being singletons. The material sequenced was blood. This TCR was recovered from a woman aged 25 to 39 in good health. V usage is TRBV10-3 and J usage is TRBJ2-3; 8 bases agree with TRBD2. In nucleotides, the CDR3 is TGTGCCATCAGTGAGTCTCGGGGGGGCTTCACAGATACGCAGTATTTT. It encodes CAISESRGGFTDTQYF.